Each of the 5 T cell receptor beta chains below was sequenced from the same sample in a study of blood T cell repertoires in COVID-19 (dated by TCRdb to about 2020). Libraries came from the immunoSEQ multiplex PCR assay. TCRdb took this table from immuneACCESS and kept in-frame rearrangements with V and J called. Such tables lack part of the clones; where checked against another copy, unresolved V genes explain under half of the gap, and the rest is unexplained. Within this sample are fewer than 300,000 clones, with approximately 90% of them counted one time only. Clones ranked in the top ten supply 8% to 10% of the sample. Material: PBMCs or T cells enriched from blood (not recorded which). These TCRs come from a man in his forties who had recovered from COVID-19.

V and J are TRBV2 and TRBJ2-3; D not resolved. The V gene lost 6 bases and the J gene lost 0 bases, with 7 bases spanning the gap. There are 13 residues in the CDR3. Germline V gene data show CDR1 as SNHLY and CDR2 as FYNNEI. The CDR3 nucleotides are TGTGCCAGCAGGCGTCTAAGCACAGATACGCAGTATTTT. Its translation is CASRRLSTDTQYF. Full variable domain (outside the CDR3, taken from reference TRBV2 and TRBJ2-3): EPEVTQTPSHQVTQMGQEVILRCVPISNHLYFYWYRQILGQKVEFLVSFYNNEISEKSEIFDDQFSVERPDGSNFTLKIRSTKLEDSAMYFCASRRLSTDTQYFGPGTRLTVL.

CDR3 residues: CASSPPTGVNEKLFF. CDR3 bases: TGCGCCAGCAGCCCGCCGACAGGGGTTAATGAAAAACTGTTTTTT. The chain recombines TRBV5-1 with TRBJ1-4; 8 bases are a match to TRBD1. Germline values: CDR1 SGHRS, CDR2 YFSETQ. V lost 4 bases and J lost 4; bases outside the gene matches: 6. This CDR3 has 15 residues.

This chain links TRBV11-2 with TRBJ2-7; 11 bases align to TRBD2. The CDR3 has 16 residues. Trimming at V came to 6 bases and at J to 3 bases, leaving 10 bases not matched to a gene. Germline-derived CDR1 and CDR2 are SGHAT and FQNNGV. CDR3 coding DNA: TGTGCCAGCAGTCTATCCGGACTAGCGGGTCTCTACGAGCAGTACTTC. Translated: CASSLSGLAGLYEQYF.

This clone was seen more than once but under ten times. The CDR3 sequence is CSVRRGPSGNTIYF. The CDR3 DNA sequence: TGCAGCGTGAGAAGGGGGCCCTCTGGAAACACCATATATTTT. The V call is TRBV29-1, the J call TRBJ1-3; 7 bases are shared with TRBD1. Losses at the gene ends were 6 bases for V and 0 bases for J; bases not matched to a gene: 5. Germline V gene sequence: CDR1 SQVTM, CDR2 ANQGSEA. The CDR3 sequence is 14 residues long. The full variable domain, in which reference TRBV29-1 and TRBJ1-3 provide the parts outside the CDR3, is SAVISQKPSRDICQRGTSLTIQCQVDSQVTMMFWYRQQPGQSLTLIATANQGSEATYESGFVIDKFPISRPNLTFSTLTVSNMSPEDSSIYLCSVRRGPSGNTIYFGEGSWLTVV.

The chain employs TRBV7-3 and TRBJ2-7, with 11 bases identical to TRBD2. Germline lookup yields CDR1 SGHTA and CDR2 FQGTGA. The CDR3 is made up of 15 amino acids. The ends lost 8 bases at V and 2 bases at J; junction bases unmatched: 8. The CDR3 nucleotides are TGTGCCAGCGCAACTAGCGGGAGAATCCCCTACGAGCAGTACTTC. It yields the protein CASATSGRIPYEQYF.